Listed below are T cell receptor beta chains from one sample, sequenced in a study of shared clonotypes between healthy human individuals. TCRdb's copy holds only in-frame clones and misses some; the assay was immunoSEQ multiplex PCR. The sample yields approximately 500,000 clones, 60% to 80% seen once. Source material: PBMCs. The receptors derive from a woman aged 40 to 50 in good health. Some clones in this sample may be carry-over from other donors' samples. The CDR3 runs from the conserved cysteine through the conserved F or W. A D gene is named only where the DNA matches it firmly. Rows give clone size only sometimes, using once, few, many, or a class for an expanded clone.

V gene	J gene	D gene	clone size	CDR3 length	CDR3 protein	CDR3 DNA
TRBV7-2	TRBJ1-1	NA	NA	13	CASSLVRNTEAFF	TGTGCCAGCAGCTTAGTACGGAACACTGAAGCTTTCTTT
TRBV2	TRBJ2-7	NA	NA	13	CASVRDTLNEQYF	TGTGCCAGCGTCCGGGACACCCTAAACGAGCAGTACTTC
TRBV18	TRBJ1-1	NA	few	13	CASSGYEDTEAFF	TGTGCCAGCTCGGGGTATGAGGACACTGAAGCTTTCTTT
TRBV5-1	TRBJ2-3	NA	NA	14	CASSPGQSTDTQYF	TGCGCCAGCAGCCCCGGACAGTCCACAGATACGCAGTATTTT
TRBV29-1	TRBJ2-7	TRBD1	NA	12	CSVEAPGGEQYF	TGCAGCGTTGAAGCCCCAGGGGGAGAGCAGTACTTC
TRBV11-2	TRBJ1-4	NA	NA	16	CASSLFGGPTNEKLFF	TGTGCCAGCAGCTTATTTGGGGGGCCGACTAATGAAAAACTGTTTTTT
TRBV5-6	TRBJ2-5	TRBD1	NA	14	CASSVGTGQGEQYF	TGTGCCAGCAGCGTGGGGACAGGACAGGGGGAGCAGTACTTC
TRBV19	TRBJ2-3	TRBD1	NA	18	CASSIVHMRQGTSDTQYF	TGTGCCAGTAGTATAGTCCACATGAGACAGGGGACGTCAGATACGCAGTATTTT
TRBV15	TRBJ2-3	NA	NA	12	CATSRVSDTQYF	TGTGCCACCAGCAGAGTGTCAGATACGCAGTATTTT
TRBV5-4	TRBJ2-1	NA	few	12	CASSLDGSEQFF	TGTGCCAGCAGCTTGGATGGGAGTGAGCAGTTCTTC
TRBV5-4	TRBJ2-1	TRBD2	NA	15	CASSSTSGSDNEQFF	TGTGCCAGCAGCAGCACTAGCGGGAGTGACAATGAGCAGTTCTTC
TRBV7-8	TRBJ2-4	TRBD1	NA	17	CASSPRTGRAAKNIQYF	TGTGCCAGCAGCCCCCGGACAGGGCGAGCGGCCAAAAACATTCAGTACTTC
TRBV18	TRBJ2-1	NA	NA	16	CASSNLIPSSYNEQFF	TGTGCCAGCTCAAACCTCATCCCTAGCTCCTACAATGAGCAGTTCTTC
TRBV5-4	TRBJ1-1	TRBD1	NA	16	CASSLGGTGTGPEAFF	TGTGCCAGCAGCTTGGGGGGGACCGGGACAGGACCTGAAGCTTTCTTT
TRBV20-1	TRBJ2-5	NA	NA	11	CSAQDQETQYF	TGCAGTGCCCAGGACCAAGAGACCCAGTACTTC
TRBV18	TRBJ2-5	NA	NA	13	CASSPTGSETQYF	TGTGCCAGCTCACCTACAGGGAGCGAGACCCAGTACTTC
TRBV7-6	TRBJ2-3	TRBD1	NA	13	CASSLGDRDRQYF	TGTGCCAGCAGCCTAGGTGACAGGGATAGGCAGTATTTT
TRBV15	TRBJ2-5	NA	NA	13	CATSRDYQETQYF	TGTGCCACCAGCAGAGATTATCAAGAGACCCAGTACTTC
TRBV7-2	TRBJ2-7	NA	NA	15	CASSLDGTAPREQYF	TGTGCCAGCAGCTTAGACGGCACAGCCCCTCGCGAGCAGTACTTC
TRBV4-3	TRBJ2-5	NA	NA	15	CASSQEGRRGETQYF	TGCGCCAGCAGCCAAGAAGGCCGGAGAGGAGAGACCCAGTACTTC
TRBV5-1	TRBJ1-1	TRBD1	few	15	CASTRGGTVNTEAFF	TGCGCCAGCACCCGGGGCGGGACAGTGAACACTGAAGCTTTCTTT
TRBV11-1	TRBJ2-1	NA	NA	13	CASSPPRANEQFF	TGTGCCAGCAGCCCCCCGAGGGCCAATGAGCAGTTCTTC
TRBV27	TRBJ1-1	NA	NA	13	CASSPLSARKAFF	TGTGCCAGCAGCCCCCTTTCGGCACGCAAAGCTTTCTTT
TRBV5-1	TRBJ2-2	NA	NA	16	CASSLGTGSNTGELFF	TGCGCCAGCAGCTTGGGGACGGGGTCGAACACCGGGGAGCTGTTTTTT
TRBV6-5	TRBJ1-2	NA	NA	16	CASSYSRAGEVYGYTF	TGTGCCAGCAGTTACTCTAGGGCGGGGGAAGTCTATGGCTACACCTTC
TRBV5-6	TRBJ1-5	NA	NA	14	CASSSTRQDQPQHF	TGTGCCAGCAGCTCCACACGACAGGATCAGCCCCAGCATTTT
TRBV5-1	TRBJ2-2	TRBD1	NA	15	CASSQGQGAAGELFF	TGCGCCAGCAGCCAGGGACAGGGGGCCGCCGGGGAGCTGTTTTTT
TRBV28	TRBJ2-1	NA	few	10	CASSISEQFF	TGTGCCAGCAGTATCTCCGAGCAGTTCTTC
TRBV7-3	TRBJ2-1	TRBD2	once	14	CASSFSGRGNEQFF	TGTGCCAGCAGCTTTAGCGGGAGGGGAAATGAGCAGTTCTTC
TRBV5-1	TRBJ2-3	TRBD2	NA	16	CASSLSVSGSTDTQYF	TGCGCCAGCAGCTTGTCGGTTAGCGGGAGTACAGATACGCAGTATTTT
TRBV7-2	TRBJ1-2	NA	NA	14	CASSLKGINYGYTF	TGTGCCAGCAGCTTAAAGGGCATTAACTATGGCTACACCTTC
TRBV15	TRBJ2-1	NA	NA	12	CATSRVYNEQFF	TGTGCCACCAGCAGAGTCTACAATGAGCAGTTCTTC
TRBV4-1	TRBJ2-5	TRBD2	NA	15	CASSPSHTSGSQPYF	TGCGCCAGCAGCCCGAGTCACACTAGCGGGAGCCAACCGTACTTC
TRBV28	TRBJ2-7	NA	once	12	CASKQGGYEQYF	TGTGCCAGCAAGCAGGGAGGATACGAGCAGTACTTC
TRBV7-8	TRBJ2-3	NA	NA	14	CASSSGHHTDTQYF	TGTGCCAGCAGCTCAGGACACCACACAGATACGCAGTATTTT
TRBV27	TRBJ2-2	TRBD2	NA	15	CASSLSGRNTGELFF	TGTGCCAGCAGTTTGAGCGGGAGGAACACCGGGGAGCTGTTTTTT
TRBV11-2	TRBJ1-2	NA	NA	16	CASSLRGEGRFYGYTF	TGTGCCAGCAGCCTTAGGGGGGAGGGCCGGTTCTATGGCTACACCTTC
TRBV5-5	TRBJ2-7	TRBD1	NA	15	CASSLGDSPGYEQYF	TGTGCCAGCAGCTTGGGGGACAGCCCGGGCTACGAGCAGTACTTC
TRBV11-2	TRBJ2-3	TRBD2	NA	16	CASRTLAGEGTDTQYF	TGTGCCAGCAGAACCCTAGCGGGAGAGGGCACAGATACGCAGTATTTT
TRBV11-2	TRBJ1-5	NA	NA	15	CASSPGDYSNQPQHF	TGTGCCAGCAGCCCCGGGGATTATAGCAATCAGCCCCAGCATTTT
TRBV2	TRBJ2-5	NA	NA	13	CASSDRGRETQYF	TGTGCCAGCAGTGATAGGGGTCGGGAGACCCAGTACTTC
TRBV7-9	TRBJ1-3	NA	NA	14	CASSLMDSGNTIYF	TGTGCCAGCAGCTTAATGGATTCTGGAAACACCATATATTTT
TRBV18	TRBJ2-5	NA	NA	15	CASSLWTGPQETQYF	TGTGCCAGCTCACTGTGGACGGGACCCCAAGAGACCCAGTACTTC
TRBV2	TRBJ2-1	NA	few	12	CASSEGYNEQFF	TGTGCCAGCAGTGAGGGATACAATGAGCAGTTCTTC
TRBV7-2	TRBJ2-1	TRBD2	NA	15	CASSPRPSGDNEQFF	TGTGCCAGCAGCCCAAGGCCTAGCGGCGACAATGAGCAGTTCTTC
TRBV6-1	TRBJ2-1	NA	NA	15	CASSEAGYPSNEQFF	TGTGCCAGCAGTGAAGCGGGGTACCCTAGCAATGAGCAGTTCTTC
TRBV25-1	TRBJ2-7	NA	few	15	CASSESRVPHYEQYF	TGTGCCAGCAGTGAATCACGGGTCCCCCACTACGAGCAGTACTTC
TRBV28	TRBJ2-2	NA	NA	15	CASSLPPDRAWELFF	TGTGCCAGCAGTTTACCGCCGGACCGGGCGTGGGAGCTGTTTTTT
TRBV6-1	TRBJ2-7	TRBD1	NA	15	CASGEEGTGFYEQYF	TGTGCCAGCGGTGAAGAAGGGACAGGGTTCTACGAGCAGTACTTC
TRBV28	TRBJ2-3	NA	NA	17	CASSLPPLSQVIDTQYF	TGTGCCAGCAGTTTGCCACCGCTGAGTCAAGTGATAGATACGCAGTATTTT
TRBV7-9	TRBJ2-1	NA	NA	16	CASSRSSGITYNEQFF	TGTGCCAGCAGCCGGAGTTCGGGCATTACCTACAATGAGCAGTTCTTC
TRBV7-9	TRBJ2-7	TRBD1	NA	15	CASSSGTGSSYEQYF	TGTGCCAGCAGCTCCGGGACAGGATCTTCCTACGAGCAGTACTTC
TRBV6-6	TRBJ2-7	NA	NA	15	CASSYVQGPNYEQYF	TGTGCCAGCAGTTACGTCCAGGGACCTAACTACGAGCAGTACTTC
TRBV28	TRBJ2-4	NA	few	14	CASSGRKGKNIQYF	TGTGCCAGCAGTGGCAGGAAGGGCAAAAACATTCAGTACTTC